This T cell receptor beta chain was captured in a study of blood T cell repertoires in COVID-19. For the study at large: The cDNA or gDNA used as material had been derived from T cells, B-cell-depleted T cells, or PBMCs.

V was clipped by 5 bases and J by 8 bases, with 15 bases between them. The CDR3 spans 13 residues. TCRdb's copy holds only in-frame clones and misses some; the assay was immunoSEQ multiplex PCR. The table has roughly 260,000 clones, roughly 82% seen once. Sequenced material: peripheral blood. The rearrangement joins TRBV12-3 or TRBV12-4 to TRBJ1-2; D possibly corresponds to TRBD1 (6 bases). This TCR was sampled from an older woman with acute or convalescent COVID-19. Here the CDR3 reads CASSVAGARGYTF. Here the CDR3 DNA reads TGTGCCAGCAGTGTGGCAGGGGCGAGGGGCTACACCTTC.